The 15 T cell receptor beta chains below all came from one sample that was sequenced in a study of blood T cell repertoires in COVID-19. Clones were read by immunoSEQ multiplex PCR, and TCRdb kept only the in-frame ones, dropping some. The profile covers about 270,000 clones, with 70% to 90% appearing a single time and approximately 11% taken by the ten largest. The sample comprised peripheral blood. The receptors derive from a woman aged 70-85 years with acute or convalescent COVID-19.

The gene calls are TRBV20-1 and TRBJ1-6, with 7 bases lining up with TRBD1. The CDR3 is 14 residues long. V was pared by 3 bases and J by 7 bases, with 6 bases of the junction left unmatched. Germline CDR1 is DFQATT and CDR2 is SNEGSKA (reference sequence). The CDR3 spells CSASTGQENSPLHF. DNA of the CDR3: TGCAGTGCTAGTACTGGACAGGAGAATTCACCCCTCCACTTT.

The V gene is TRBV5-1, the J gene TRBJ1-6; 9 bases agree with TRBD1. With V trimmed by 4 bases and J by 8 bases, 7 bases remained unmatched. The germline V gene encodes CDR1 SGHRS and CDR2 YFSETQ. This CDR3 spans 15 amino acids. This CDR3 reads CASSLGGQGHSPLHF. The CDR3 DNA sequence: TGCGCCAGCAGCCTCGGAGGACAGGGGCATTCACCCCTCCACTTT. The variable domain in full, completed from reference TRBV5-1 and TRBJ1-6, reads KAGVTQTPRYLIKTRGQQVTLSCSPISGHRSVSWYQQTPGQGLQFLFEYFSETQRNKGNFPGRFSGRQFSNSRSEMNVSTLELGDSALYLCASSLGGQGHSPLHFGNGTRLTVT.

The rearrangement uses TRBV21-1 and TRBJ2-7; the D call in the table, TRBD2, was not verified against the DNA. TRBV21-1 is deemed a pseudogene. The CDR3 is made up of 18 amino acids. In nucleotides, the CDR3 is TGTGCCAGCAGCAAAGCGGGGCGCGGGGCCACTCGGAACTACGAGCAGTACTTC. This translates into CASSKAGRGATRNYEQYF.

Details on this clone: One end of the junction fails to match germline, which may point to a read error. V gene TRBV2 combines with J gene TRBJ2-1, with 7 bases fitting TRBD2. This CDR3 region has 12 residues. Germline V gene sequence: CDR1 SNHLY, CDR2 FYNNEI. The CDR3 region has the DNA TGTGCCAGCAGTGAAGTGGGGGGGGAAGAGGTCTTC. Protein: CASSEVGGEEVF.

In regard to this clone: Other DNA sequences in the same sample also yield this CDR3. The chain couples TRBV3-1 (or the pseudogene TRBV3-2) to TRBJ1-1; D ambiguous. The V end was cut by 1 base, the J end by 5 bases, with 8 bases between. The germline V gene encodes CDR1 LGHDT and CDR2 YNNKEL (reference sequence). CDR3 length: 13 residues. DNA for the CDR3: TGTGCCAGCAGCCAAGTCGGTGTGACTGAAGCTTTCTTT. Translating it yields CASSQVGVTEAFF.

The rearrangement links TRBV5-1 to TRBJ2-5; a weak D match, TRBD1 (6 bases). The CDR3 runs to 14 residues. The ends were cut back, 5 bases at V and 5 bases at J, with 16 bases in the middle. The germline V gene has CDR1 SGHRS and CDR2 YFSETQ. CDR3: CASRGQISGETQYF. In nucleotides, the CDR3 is TGCGCCAGCAGAGGACAGATCTCCGGGGAGACCCAGTACTTC.

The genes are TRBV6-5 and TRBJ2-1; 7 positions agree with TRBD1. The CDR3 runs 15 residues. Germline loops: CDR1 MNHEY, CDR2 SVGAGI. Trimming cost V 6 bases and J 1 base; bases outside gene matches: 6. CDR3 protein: CASRVQGFSYNEQFF. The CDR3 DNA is TGTGCCAGCAGGGTACAGGGGTTTTCCTACAATGAGCAGTTCTTC.

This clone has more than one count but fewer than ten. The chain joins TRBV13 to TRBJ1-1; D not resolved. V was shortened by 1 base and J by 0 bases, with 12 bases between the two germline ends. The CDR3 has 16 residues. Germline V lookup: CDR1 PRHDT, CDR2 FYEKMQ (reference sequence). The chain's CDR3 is CASSLVRVDLNTEAFF. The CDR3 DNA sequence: TGTGCCAGCAGCTTAGTCCGGGTCGACCTGAACACTGAAGCTTTCTTT.

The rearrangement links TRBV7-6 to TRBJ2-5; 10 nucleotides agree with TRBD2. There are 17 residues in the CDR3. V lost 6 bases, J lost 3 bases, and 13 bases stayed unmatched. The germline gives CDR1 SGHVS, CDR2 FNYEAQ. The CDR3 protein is CASSILSGGAEEETQYF. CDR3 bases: TGTGCCAGCAGTATCTTAAGCGGGGGGGCCGAGGAAGAGACCCAGTACTTC.

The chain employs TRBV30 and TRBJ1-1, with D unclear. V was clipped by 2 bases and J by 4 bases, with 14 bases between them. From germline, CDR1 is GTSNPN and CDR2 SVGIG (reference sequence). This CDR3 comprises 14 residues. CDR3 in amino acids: CAWSRQPISTEAFF. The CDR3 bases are TGTGCCTGGAGTAGACAACCTATTAGCACTGAAGCTTTCTTT.

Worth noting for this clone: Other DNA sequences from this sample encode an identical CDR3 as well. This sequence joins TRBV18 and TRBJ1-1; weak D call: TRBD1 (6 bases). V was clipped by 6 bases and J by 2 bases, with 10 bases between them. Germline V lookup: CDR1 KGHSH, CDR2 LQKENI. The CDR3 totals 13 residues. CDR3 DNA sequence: TGTGCCAGCTCCCCCAGGGGTAACACTGAAGCTTTCTTT. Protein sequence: CASSPRGNTEAFF. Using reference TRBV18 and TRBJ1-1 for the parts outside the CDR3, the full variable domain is NAGVMQNPRHLVRRRGQEARLRCSPMKGHSHVYWYRQLPEEGLKFMVYLQKENIIDESGMPKERFSAEFPKEGPSILRIQQVVRGDSAAYFCASSPRGNTEAFFGQGTRLTVV.

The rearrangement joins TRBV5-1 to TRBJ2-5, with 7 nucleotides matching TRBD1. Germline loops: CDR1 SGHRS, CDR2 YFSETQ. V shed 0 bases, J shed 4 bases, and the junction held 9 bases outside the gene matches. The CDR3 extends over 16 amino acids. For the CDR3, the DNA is TGCGCCAGCAGCTTGGGGGACCGGACAGGACTAGAGACCCAGTACTTC. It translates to CASSLGDRTGLETQYF.

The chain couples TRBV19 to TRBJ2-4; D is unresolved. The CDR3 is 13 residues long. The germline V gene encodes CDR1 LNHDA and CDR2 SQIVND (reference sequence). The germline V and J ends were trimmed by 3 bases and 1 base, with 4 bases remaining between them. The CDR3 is CASSIRAKNIQYF. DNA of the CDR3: TGTGCCAGTAGTATCCGGGCCAAAAACATTCAGTACTTC.

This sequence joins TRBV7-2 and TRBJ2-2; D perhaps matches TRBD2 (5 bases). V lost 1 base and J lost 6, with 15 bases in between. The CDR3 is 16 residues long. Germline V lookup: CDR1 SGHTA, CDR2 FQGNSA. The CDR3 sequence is CASSLGYRGSPGELFF. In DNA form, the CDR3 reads TGTGCCAGCAGCTTAGGATATCGGGGTTCCCCCGGGGAGCTGTTTTTT. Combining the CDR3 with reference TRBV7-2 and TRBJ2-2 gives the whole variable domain GAGVSQSPSNKVTEKGKDVELRCDPISGHTALYWYRQSLGQGLEFLIYFQGNSAPDKSGLPSDRFSAERTGGSVSTLTIQRTQQEDSAVYLCASSLGYRGSPGELFFGEGSRLTVL.

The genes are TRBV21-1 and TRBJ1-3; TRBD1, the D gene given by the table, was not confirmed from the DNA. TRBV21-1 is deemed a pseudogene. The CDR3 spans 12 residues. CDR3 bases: TGTGCCGTCACAGGGGATGTTAACACCATATATTTT. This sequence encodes CAVTGDVNTIYF.